Here is one TCR beta chain with its context. The data derive from a study of blood T cell repertoires in COVID-19. Overall study: Italy, Spain and the United States were the sources of the convalescent and acute COVID-19 samples. T cells, B-cell-depleted T cells, or PBMCs supplied cDNA or gDNA.

In the original processing: Estimation of nucleated cell counts was performed using reference gene primer amplification. Clones were read by immunoSEQ multiplex PCR, and TCRdb kept only the in-frame ones, dropping some. V and J calls plus clone size are reproduced from that table; the DNA served to infer D and trimming. The sample shows about 150,000 clones, 75% to 90% of them seen only once. With 6 bases removed from V and 0 bases from J, the gap between germline ends came to 12 bases. Germline CDR1 and CDR2: SGHKS and YYEKEE (reference sequence). There are 14 residues in the CDR3. The sample consisted of peripheral blood. The chain couples TRBV5-5 to TRBJ1-1; possible D gene TRBD1, 5 bases. This clonotype was obtained from a man between 60 and 75 years old with acute or convalescent COVID-19. The CDR3 sequence is CASTSWGMNTEAFF. Here the CDR3 DNA reads TGTGCCAGCACCTCGTGGGGCATGAACACTGAAGCTTTCTTT.